One and the same sample provided the 30 T cell receptor beta chains below, sequenced in a study of response to subunit inactivated influenza vaccine. MiXCR, run by TCRdb on the RT-PCR reads, gives a single entry per CDR3 protein. Of 150,000 to 200,000 distinct CDR3 sequences listed, approximately 11% were seen once; the top ten hold roughly 33%. The material was CD8+ T cells sorted from PBMCs, obtained 23 to 25 months after vaccination. The origin of the receptors is a man aged 50 to 69 who received an inactivated influenza vaccine.

This sequence joins TRBV4-3 and TRBJ1-5; a possible D gene is TRBD1 (6 bases). The CDR3 covers 13 residues. V lost 0 bases, J lost 7 bases, and 7 bases lay in between. CDR1 and CDR2 (germline): LGHNA, YSLEER. CDR3 in amino acids: CASSQEQGQPQHF. The CDR3 DNA is TGCGCCAGCAGCCAAGAACAGGGACAGCCCCAGCATTTT.

This clonotype occurred once. The gene calls are TRBV19 and TRBJ2-6; D possibly corresponds to TRBD1 (6 bases). The germline V and J ends were trimmed by 3 bases and 4 bases, with 13 bases remaining between them. Germline V gives CDR1 LNHDA, CDR2 SQIVND (reference sequence). This CDR3 contains 16 residues. The CDR3 nucleotides are TGTGCCAGTAGTATCACGGCAGGGGTAGGGGCCAACGTCCTGACTTTC. Protein product: CASSITAGVGANVLTF.

This clonotype was recorded at least ten times. V usage is TRBV2 and J usage is TRBJ2-2; D not resolved. Germline V gene data show CDR1 as SNHLY and CDR2 as FYNNEI. Trimming pared 10 bases from V and 6 bases from J, leaving 6 bases between. The CDR3 length is 10 residues. CDR3 bases: TGTGCCAACGGACCCGGGGAGCTGTTTTTT. Protein sequence: CANGPGELFF.

This clonotype appeared many times. This rearrangement joins TRBV29-1 to TRBJ1-3; D is possibly TRBD1 (5 bases). Trimming took 1 base from V and 4 from J, leaving 5 bases between them. The germline V gene encodes CDR1 SQVTM and CDR2 ANQGSEA. The CDR3 sequence is 12 residues long. The CDR3 region has the DNA TGCAGCGTTGAAGGACAGGGAAACACCATATATTTT. It encodes CSVEGQGNTIYF.

The rearrangement links TRBV28 to TRBJ2-1, with TRBD2 matching 15 bases. This CDR3 is 18 amino acids long. J was trimmed by 2 bases and V by 2 bases; bases with no gene match: 4. Germline V gives CDR1 MDHEN, CDR2 SYDVKM. The CDR3 sequence is CASSLGTSGGLAYNEQFF. CDR3 nucleotides: TGTGCCAGCAGTTTAGGGACTAGCGGGGGGTTGGCCTACAATGAGCAGTTCTTC. Full variable domain (outside the CDR3, taken from reference TRBV28 and TRBJ2-1): DVKVTQSSRYLVKRTGEKVFLECVQDMDHENMFWYRQDPGLGLRLIYFSYDVKMKEKGDIPEGYSVSREKKERFSLILESASTNQTSMYLCASSLGTSGGLAYNEQFFGPGTRLTVL.

The rearrangement links TRBV9 to TRBJ2-3, with TRBD1 as a possible D gene (6 bases). V was clipped by 0 bases and J by 1 base, with 12 bases between them. The CDR3 covers 16 residues. CDR1 and CDR2 (germline): SGDLS, YYNGEE. In nucleotides, the CDR3 is TGTGCCAGCAGCGTAGTAGGGGGTTTGCGCACAGATACGCAGTATTTT. It is translated as CASSVVGGLRTDTQYF.

J is TRBJ2-2 and V is TRBV6-1; D gene uncertain. With 2 bases removed from V and 9 bases from J, the gap between germline ends came to 7 bases. Germline-derived CDR1 and CDR2 are MNHNS and SASEGT. The CDR3 runs 12 residues. In DNA, the CDR3 is TGTGCCAGCAGTGAAATTATTAGGGAGCTGTTTTTT. It yields the protein CASSEIIRELFF.

This clonotype was found many times. This chain joins TRBV7-2 and TRBJ2-7; D possibly matches TRBD1 or TRBD2 (5 bases each). The CDR3 extends over 14 amino acids. Looked up from germline, CDR1 is SGHTA and CDR2 is FQGNSA. The V gene lost 3 bases and the J gene lost 5 bases, with 14 bases spanning the gap. This chain's CDR3 is CASSFLGVLHEQYF. The CDR3 DNA sequence: TGTGCCAGCAGCTTCTTGGGGGTCCTGCACGAGCAGTACTTC. Complete variable domain (other parts from reference TRBV7-2 and TRBJ2-7): GAGVSQSPSNKVTEKGKDVELRCDPISGHTALYWYRQSLGQGLEFLIYFQGNSAPDKSGLPSDRFSAERTGGSVSTLTIQRTQQEDSAVYLCASSFLGVLHEQYFGPGTRLTVT.

This clonotype was counted a single time. A read error may be the cause here, since a much bigger clone is one base away. The genes are TRBV10-3 and TRBJ2-7; D assignment may be TRBD1 or TRBD2 (5 bases each). Germline CDR1 and CDR2: ENHRY and SYGVKD. The CDR3 runs to 12 residues. The CDR3 nucleotides read TGTGCCACCATGGACGGGACCTACAAGCAGTACTTC. It encodes CATMDGTYKQYF.

This clonotype came up a few times. V and J are TRBV20-1 and TRBJ2-1; 10 positions agree with TRBD1. The CDR3 runs 16 residues. V dropped 5 bases and J dropped 2; count of bases not matched to a gene: 9. Germline V gives CDR1 DFQATT, CDR2 SNEGSKA (reference sequence). CDR3 nucleotides: TGCAGTGCTCGGCTCCGGGACAGGGGTACCTACAATGAGCAGTTCTTC. Encoded protein: CSARLRDRGTYNEQFF.

The V and J genes are TRBV18 and TRBJ2-3, with TRBD2 as a possible D gene (5 bases). Between the trimmed V and J ends, which lost 6 bases and 4 bases, there was a span of 14 bases. Germline assignment: CDR1 KGHSH and CDR2 LQKENI. CDR3 length: 14 residues. CDR3 protein: CASSRDSVADTQYF. Written as DNA, the CDR3 is TGTGCCAGCTCCCGCGATAGCGTTGCAGATACGCAGTATTTT.

CDR3 residues: CASSSTQGWTEAFF. CDR3 nucleotides: TGTGCCAGCAGTTCGACGCAGGGGTGGACTGAAGCTTTCTTT. This rearrangement joins TRBV6-2 or TRBV6-3 to TRBJ1-1, with D possibly TRBD1 on 6 matching bases. There are 14 residues in the CDR3. Germline V gene data show CDR1 as MNHEY and CDR2 as SVGEGT. V lost 4 bases, J lost 5 bases, and 14 bases lay in between.

There are many counts of this clonotype. The chain employs TRBV24-1 and TRBJ2-5; 7 positions match TRBD2. J lost 5 bases, V lost 5 bases, and 16 bases had no gene match. In germline, CDR1 is KGHDR, CDR2 SFDVKD. The CDR3 length is 17 residues. CDR3 nucleotides: TGTGCCACCAGTGGTTCTGGGGGAGGGCTATCGTATGAGACCCAGTACTTC. Its translation: CATSGSGGGLSYETQYF.

This chain links TRBV20-1 with TRBJ2-1; the match to TRBD2 covers 12 bases. The CDR3 covers 17 residues. J lost 6 bases, V lost 3 bases, and 12 bases had no gene match. Germline V gives CDR1 DFQATT, CDR2 SNEGSKA (reference sequence). CDR3 region: CSARGTSGRGPGNEQFF. Written as DNA, the CDR3 is TGCAGTGCTAGGGGGACTAGCGGGCGGGGTCCGGGCAATGAGCAGTTCTTC.

Written as DNA, the CDR3 is TGTGCCAGCAGTGTCCCCCTGGGGGAAACAGGGTGGAACACCGGGGAGCTGTTTTTT. Its translation is CASSVPLGETGWNTGELFF. This sequence joins TRBV2 and TRBJ2-2; D possibly corresponds to TRBD1 (6 bases). The CDR3 runs 19 residues. Germline V CDR1 and CDR2: SNHLY, FYNNEI. Trimming shortened V by 4 bases and J by 1 base, and 22 bases separated the two germline ends.

The table lists this clonotype with many counts. The rearrangement joins TRBV5-6 to TRBJ2-7; no firm D call. Trimming stripped 1 base from V and 3 bases from J, with 8 bases between. The CDR3 contains 13 residues. The germline gives CDR1 SGHDT, CDR2 YYEEEE. The CDR3 loop is CASSLYGNYEQYF. The DNA of the CDR3 is TGTGCCAGCAGCTTGTACGGCAACTACGAGCAGTACTTC.

This clonotype was found a few times. This rearrangement joins TRBV24-1 to TRBJ2-1; D is uncertain. Trimming stripped 5 bases from V and 5 bases from J, with 3 bases between. CDR3 length: 11 amino acids. Germline assignment: CDR1 KGHDR and CDR2 SFDVKD. The CDR3, as DNA: TGTGCCACCAGTGGTGACAATGAGCAGTTCTTC. Translated, it gives CATSGDNEQFF.

This chain links TRBV7-2 with TRBJ2-3, with TRBD1 matching over 8 bases. The CDR3 sequence is 16 residues long. CDR1 is SGHTA and CDR2 is FQGNSA in the germline V gene. V was pared by 4 bases and J by 3 bases, with 9 bases of the junction left unmatched. The CDR3 nucleotides are TGTGCCAGCAGCTATACAAGGACAGGGATAACAGATACGCAGTATTTT. Its translation is CASSYTRTGITDTQYF.

This clonotype turned up a few times. V usage is TRBV11-1 and J usage is TRBJ2-2, with 10 nucleotides matching TRBD2. CDR1 and CDR2 (germline): SGHAT, FQDESV (reference sequence). The ends lost 5 bases at V and 1 base at J; junction bases unmatched: 10. This CDR3 is built from 18 residues. The CDR3 nucleotides read TGTGCCAGCAGCGCGATGGGACTAGCGTTAAGGAACACCGGGGAGCTGTTTTTT. It codes for CASSAMGLALRNTGELFF.

The rearrangement links TRBV5-1 to TRBJ2-3, with D unclear. This CDR3 has 15 amino acids. Germline V lookup: CDR1 SGHRS, CDR2 YFSETQ. The V gene lost 3 bases and the J gene lost 0 bases, with 11 bases spanning the gap. The CDR3 region is CASSSWTDSTDTQYF. The CDR3 region has the DNA TGCGCCAGCAGCTCCTGGACGGATAGCACAGATACGCAGTATTTT.

This clonotype was counted once. One junction end does not reproduce the germline sequence, and a read error may be involved. V gene TRBV4-1 combines with J gene TRBJ1-5; D is undetermined. The CDR3 has 13 residues. Germline V CDR1 and CDR2: MGHRA, YSYEKL. This CDR3 is CASSQGLNQPQPF. The CDR3 DNA reads as TGCGCCAGCAGCCAAGGCCTTAATCAGCCCCAGCCTTTT.

This chain connects TRBV6-5 to TRBJ2-1; 9 bases fit TRBD2. Trimming removed 7 bases from V and 4 bases from J; junction bases left unmatched: 5. This CDR3 is built from 14 residues. Germline CDR1 is MNHEY and CDR2 is SVGAGI. CDR3 protein: CASISGSLYNEQFF. In DNA form, the CDR3 reads TGTGCCAGCATTAGCGGGAGCTTGTACAATGAGCAGTTCTTC.

V and J are TRBV11-2 and TRBJ2-3; 9 bases map to TRBD1. V was clipped by 3 bases and J by 3 bases; unmatched bases: 4. The CDR3 is made up of 15 amino acids. The germline V gene encodes CDR1 SGHAT and CDR2 FQNNGV. This CDR3 is CASSLHRGPTDTQYF. The CDR3 nucleotides are TGTGCCAGCAGCTTGCACAGGGGGCCTACAGATACGCAGTATTTT.

This clonotype was detected ten times or more. V is TRBV4-1 and J is TRBJ2-3; D gene ambiguous. Trimming removed 0 bases from V and 6 bases from J, with 13 bases in between. The CDR3 runs 15 residues. Germline V CDR1 and CDR2: MGHRA, YSYEKL. The chain's CDR3 is CASSQDGEPEDTQYF. For the CDR3, the DNA is TGCGCCAGCAGCCAAGATGGCGAGCCCGAGGATACGCAGTATTTT.

A few counts support this clonotype. This chain links TRBV9 with TRBJ2-1; 11 positions match TRBD1. V shed 4 bases, J shed 3 bases, and the junction held 3 bases outside the gene matches. The germline V gene encodes CDR1 SGDLS and CDR2 YYNGEE. This CDR3 is 15 amino acids long. As DNA, the CDR3 is TGTGCCAGCAGCTGGACAGGGGGCGACTACAATGAGCAGTTCTTC. Translating gives CASSWTGGDYNEQFF.

This clonotype was seen only a few times. This sequence joins TRBV6-5 and TRBJ2-7; no reliable D call. The germline gives CDR1 MNHEY, CDR2 SVGAGI. V gave up 2 bases and J gave up 3 bases, with 11 bases separating them. The CDR3 contains 14 residues. In DNA, the CDR3 is TGTGCCAGCAGTTACGGCAGTTCTTACTACGAGCAGTACTTC. This encodes CASSYGSSYYEQYF.

At least ten counts were recorded for this clonotype. The chain links TRBV20-1 to TRBJ2-7, with D perhaps matching TRBD2 (5 bases). This CDR3 contains 11 residues. Germline values: CDR1 DFQATT, CDR2 SNEGSKA (reference sequence). V lost 3 bases and J lost 5, with 8 bases in between. CDR3 in DNA: TGCAGTGCTAGGGAGGATAACGAGCAGTACTTC. It codes for CSAREDNEQYF.

There are a few counts of this clonotype. CDR3 DNA sequence: TGTGCCACCAGTGACACCGGGACAAGCACAGATACGCAGTATTTT. It is translated as CATSDTGTSTDTQYF. The rearrangement joins TRBV24-1 to TRBJ2-3; a weak D match, TRBD1 (6 bases). With 4 bases removed from V and 0 bases from J, the gap between germline ends came to 10 bases. Germline CDR1 is KGHDR and CDR2 is SFDVKD. The CDR3 totals 15 residues.

This clonotype came up a few times. J is TRBJ2-1 and V is TRBV6-1; weak D call: TRBD2 (6 bases). Germline V gene lookup returns CDR1 MNHNS and CDR2 SASEGT. The CDR3 is 15 amino acids. The ends were cut back, 5 bases at V and 9 bases at J, with 20 bases in the middle. DNA for the CDR3: TGTGCCAGCAGTCCATCGGCCCCGGTGGGGGGTGAGCAGTTCTTC. Its protein is CASSPSAPVGGEQFF.

The J gene is TRBJ1-2, the V gene TRBV6-1; a possible D gene is TRBD1 (6 bases). The CDR3 runs 15 residues. The germline CDR1 and CDR2 sequences are MNHNS and SASEGT. Trimming took off 5 bases at V and 2 bases at J, with 15 bases between the two ends. CDR3: CASSKPRDNNYGYTF. In DNA, the CDR3 is TGTGCCAGCAGTAAACCACGGGACAACAACTATGGCTACACCTTC.